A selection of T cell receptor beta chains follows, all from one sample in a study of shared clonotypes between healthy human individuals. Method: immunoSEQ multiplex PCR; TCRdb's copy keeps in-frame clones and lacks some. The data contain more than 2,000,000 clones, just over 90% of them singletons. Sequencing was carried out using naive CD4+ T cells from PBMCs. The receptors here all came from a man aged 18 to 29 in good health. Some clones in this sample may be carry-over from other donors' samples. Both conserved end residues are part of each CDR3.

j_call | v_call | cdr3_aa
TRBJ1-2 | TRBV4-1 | CASSGGWGGYTF
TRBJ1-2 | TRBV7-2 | CASSVAAGKGYGYTF
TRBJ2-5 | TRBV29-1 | CSVGRGYSETQYF
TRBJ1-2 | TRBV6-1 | CASSPYYGYTF
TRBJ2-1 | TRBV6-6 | CASSGTSGFNEQFF
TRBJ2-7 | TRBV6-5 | CASSSIASYYEQYF
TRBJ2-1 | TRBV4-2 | CASSQGTSTYNEQFF
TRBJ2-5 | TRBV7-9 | CASSGSGRQGSRETQYF
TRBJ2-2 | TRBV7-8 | CASSPQTGLLNTGELFF
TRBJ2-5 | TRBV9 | CASSVGWQETQYF
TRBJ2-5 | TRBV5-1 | CASSLETGRGETQYF
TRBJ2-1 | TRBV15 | CATSSQTSGRGNEQFF
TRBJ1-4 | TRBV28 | CATQAVNEKLFF
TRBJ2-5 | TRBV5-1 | CASSLVGDHYQETQYF
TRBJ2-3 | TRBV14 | CASSQALAATQYF
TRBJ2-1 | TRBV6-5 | CASSYLGAGYNEQFF
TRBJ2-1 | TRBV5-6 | CASSLPGQNFHNEQFF
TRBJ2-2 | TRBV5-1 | CASRQSSGPTGELFF
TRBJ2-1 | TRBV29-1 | CSAYASGSSNYNEQFF
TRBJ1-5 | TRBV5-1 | CASSPGTGRAQHF
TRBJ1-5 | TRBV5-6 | CASSLWGYGGNQPQHF
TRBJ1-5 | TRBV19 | CASRQGNQPQHF
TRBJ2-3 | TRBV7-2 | CASSLGLAGGATDTQYF
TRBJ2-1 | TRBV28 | CASSWGGDNEQFF
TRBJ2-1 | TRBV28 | CASSLWGGRGLYNEQFF
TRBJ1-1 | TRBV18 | CASSPRIWGSGMNTEAFF
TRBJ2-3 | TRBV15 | CATSSVGSTQYF
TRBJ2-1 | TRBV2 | CASSEEGLARNEQFF
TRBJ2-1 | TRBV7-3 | CASSLEGALAGSYNEQFF
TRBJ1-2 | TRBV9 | CASSPRAGGADYGYTF
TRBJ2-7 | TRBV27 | CASSFNRGLYEQYF
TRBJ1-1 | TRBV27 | CASSSLGRSDTEAFF
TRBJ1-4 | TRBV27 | CASSLLGRGGAVNEKLFF
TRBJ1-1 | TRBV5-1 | CASSSTGGTEAFF
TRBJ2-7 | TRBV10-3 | CAIPYVYEQYF
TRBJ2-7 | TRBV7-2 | CASSLNRGGSEQYF
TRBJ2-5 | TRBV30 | CAWRSPKTQYF
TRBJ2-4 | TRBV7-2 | CASSARTGTRRSIQYF
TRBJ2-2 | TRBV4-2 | CASSQEGTGRLLNTGELFF
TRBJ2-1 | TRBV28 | CASSSRPESRGEQFF
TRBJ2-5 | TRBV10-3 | CAIKPSGSQETQYF
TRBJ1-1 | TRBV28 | CASSSGTANTEAFF
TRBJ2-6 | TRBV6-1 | CASKQGSGANVLTF
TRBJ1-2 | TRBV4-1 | CASSQDLTTGFGYTF
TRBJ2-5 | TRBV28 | CASISGYQETQYF
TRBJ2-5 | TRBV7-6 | CASSSGRAGKTQYF
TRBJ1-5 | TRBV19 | CASSIGGYSNQPQHF
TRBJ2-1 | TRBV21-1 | CASSKEYGLYSSYNEQFF
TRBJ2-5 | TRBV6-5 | CASTTGGLSKETQYF